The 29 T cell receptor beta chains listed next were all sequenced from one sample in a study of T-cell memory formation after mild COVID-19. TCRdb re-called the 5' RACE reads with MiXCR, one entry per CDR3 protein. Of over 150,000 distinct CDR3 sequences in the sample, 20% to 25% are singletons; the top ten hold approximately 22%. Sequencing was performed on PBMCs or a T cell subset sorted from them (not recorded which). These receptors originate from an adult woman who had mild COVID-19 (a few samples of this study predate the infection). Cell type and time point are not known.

CDR3 DNA sequence: TGTGCCAGCAGCTTAGCCCCCGAGCCTGATACGCAGTATTTT. Encoded protein: CASSLAPEPDTQYF. The chain uses TRBV7-6 and TRBJ2-3; D not resolved. The germline gives CDR1 SGHVS, CDR2 FNYEAQ. V was pared by 0 bases and J by 6 bases, with 10 bases between. The CDR3 consists of 14 residues.

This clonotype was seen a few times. DNA for the CDR3: TGCAGTGCGGGGGACTCGACCGCCTACGAGCAGTACTTC. Protein product: CSAGDSTAYEQYF. The chain carries TRBV20-1 and TRBJ2-7; perhaps TRBD2 as D (6 bases). Trimming removed 6 bases from V and 2 bases from J, with 14 bases in between. CDR3 length equals 13 residues. Germline values: CDR1 DFQATT, CDR2 SNEGSKA (reference sequence).

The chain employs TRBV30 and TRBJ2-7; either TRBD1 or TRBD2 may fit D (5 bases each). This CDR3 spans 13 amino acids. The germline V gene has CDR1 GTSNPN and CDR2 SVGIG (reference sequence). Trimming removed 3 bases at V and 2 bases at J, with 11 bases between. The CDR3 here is CAWSRTGPYEQYF. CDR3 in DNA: TGTGCCTGGAGCCGTACGGGGCCCTACGAGCAGTACTTC.

The CDR3 DNA reads TGCGCCAGCAGCTGGACAGGGGTAGGTGTTGAGCAGTTCTTC. It specifies CASSWTGVGVEQFF. This rearrangement joins TRBV5-1 to TRBJ2-1; 9 nucleotides match TRBD1. CDR1 is SGHRS and CDR2 is YFSETQ in the germline V gene. The CDR3 covers 14 residues. Unmatched junction bases numbered 7, after V lost 3 bases and J lost 9 bases.

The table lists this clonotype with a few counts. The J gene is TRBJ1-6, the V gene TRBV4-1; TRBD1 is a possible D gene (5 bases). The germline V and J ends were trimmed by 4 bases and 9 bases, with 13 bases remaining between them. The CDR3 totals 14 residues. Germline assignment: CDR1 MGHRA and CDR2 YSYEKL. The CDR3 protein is CASSLGSGGSPLHF. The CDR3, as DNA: TGCGCCAGCAGCCTCGGGTCGGGGGGTTCACCCCTCCACTTT.

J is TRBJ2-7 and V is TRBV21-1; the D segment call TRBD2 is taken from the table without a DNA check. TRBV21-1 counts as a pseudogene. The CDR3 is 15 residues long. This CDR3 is CASSKGGLVLYEQYF. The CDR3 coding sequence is TGTGCCAGCAGCAAAGGGGGACTAGTCCTCTACGAGCAGTACTTC.

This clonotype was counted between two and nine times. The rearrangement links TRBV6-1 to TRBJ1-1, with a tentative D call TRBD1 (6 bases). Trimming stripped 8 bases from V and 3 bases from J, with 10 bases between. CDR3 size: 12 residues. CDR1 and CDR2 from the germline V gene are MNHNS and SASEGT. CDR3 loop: CASVQGYTEAFF. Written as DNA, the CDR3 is TGTGCCAGCGTCCAGGGGTACACTGAAGCTTTCTTT.

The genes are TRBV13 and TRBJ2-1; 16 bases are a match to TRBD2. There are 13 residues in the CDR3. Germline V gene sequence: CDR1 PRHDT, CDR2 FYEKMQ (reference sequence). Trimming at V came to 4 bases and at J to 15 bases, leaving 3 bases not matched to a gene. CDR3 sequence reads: CASSWGLAGGTFF. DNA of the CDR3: TGTGCCAGCAGCTGGGGACTAGCGGGGGGGACGTTCTTC. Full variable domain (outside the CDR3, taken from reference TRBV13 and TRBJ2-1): AAGVIQSPRHLIKEKRETATLKCYPIPRHDTVYWYQQGPGQDPQFLISFYEKMQSDKGSIPDRFSAQQFSDYHSELNMSSLELGDSALYFCASSWGLAGGTFFGPGTRLTVL.

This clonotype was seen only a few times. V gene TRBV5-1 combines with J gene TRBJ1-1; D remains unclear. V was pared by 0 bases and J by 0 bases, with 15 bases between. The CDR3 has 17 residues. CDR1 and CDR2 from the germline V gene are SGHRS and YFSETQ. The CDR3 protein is CASSLEVVRSMNTEAFF. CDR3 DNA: TGCGCCAGCAGCTTGGAGGTTGTCAGGAGCATGAACACTGAAGCTTTCTTT.

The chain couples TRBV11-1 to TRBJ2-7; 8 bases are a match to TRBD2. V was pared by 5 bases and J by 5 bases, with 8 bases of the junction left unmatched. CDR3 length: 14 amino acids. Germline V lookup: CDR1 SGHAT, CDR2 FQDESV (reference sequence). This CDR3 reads CASSPGLGLHEQYF. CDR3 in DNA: TGTGCCAGCAGCCCGGGACTAGGGCTCCACGAGCAGTACTTC. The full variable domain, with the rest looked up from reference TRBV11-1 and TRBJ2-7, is EAEVAQSPRYKITEKSQAVAFWCDPISGHATLYWYRQILGQGPELLVQFQDESVVDDSQLPKDRFSAERLKGVDSTLKIQPAELGDSAMYLCASSPGLGLHEQYFGPGTRLTVT.

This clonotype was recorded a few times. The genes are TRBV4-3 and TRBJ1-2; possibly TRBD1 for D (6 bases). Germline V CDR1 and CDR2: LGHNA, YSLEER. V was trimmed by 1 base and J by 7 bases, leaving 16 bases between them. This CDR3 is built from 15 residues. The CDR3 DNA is TGCGCCAGCAGCCAAGCTCAACAGGGTTTTAGTGGCTACACCTTC. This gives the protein CASSQAQQGFSGYTF.

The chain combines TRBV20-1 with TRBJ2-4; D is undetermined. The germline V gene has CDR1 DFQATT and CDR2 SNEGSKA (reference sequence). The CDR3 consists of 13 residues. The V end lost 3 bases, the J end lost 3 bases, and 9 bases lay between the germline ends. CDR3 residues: CSASGSDKNIQYF. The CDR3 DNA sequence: TGCAGTGCTAGTGGATCGGACAAAAACATTCAGTACTTC.

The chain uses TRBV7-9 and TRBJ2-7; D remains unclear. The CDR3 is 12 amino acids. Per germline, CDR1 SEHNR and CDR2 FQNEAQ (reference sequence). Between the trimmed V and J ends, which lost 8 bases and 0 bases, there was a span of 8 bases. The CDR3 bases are TGTGCCAGCCGATATGACTCCTACGAGCAGTACTTC. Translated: CASRYDSYEQYF.

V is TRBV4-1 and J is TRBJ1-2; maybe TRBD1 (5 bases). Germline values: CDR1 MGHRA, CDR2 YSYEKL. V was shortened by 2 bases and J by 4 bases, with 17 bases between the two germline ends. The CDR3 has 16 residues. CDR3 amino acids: CASSQSAGDGVYGYTF. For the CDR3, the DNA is TGCGCCAGCAGCCAAAGCGCCGGGGACGGGGTCTATGGCTACACCTTC.

The CDR3 coding sequence is TGTGCCAGCAGCCCGGTTGAGGGACAGGACCAAGAGACCCAGTACTTC. Protein sequence: CASSPVEGQDQETQYF. This rearrangement joins TRBV11-2 to TRBJ2-5, with 8 bases identical to TRBD1. The germline V gene has CDR1 SGHAT and CDR2 FQNNGV. The CDR3 spans 16 residues. V was pared by 5 bases and J by 0 bases, with 8 bases of the junction left unmatched.

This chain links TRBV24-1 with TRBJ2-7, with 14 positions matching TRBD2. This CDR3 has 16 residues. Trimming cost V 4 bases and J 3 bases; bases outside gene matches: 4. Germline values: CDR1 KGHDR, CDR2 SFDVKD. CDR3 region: CATSDLGTSGSYEQYF. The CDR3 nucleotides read TGTGCCACCAGTGACCTGGGGACTAGCGGGAGCTACGAGCAGTACTTC.

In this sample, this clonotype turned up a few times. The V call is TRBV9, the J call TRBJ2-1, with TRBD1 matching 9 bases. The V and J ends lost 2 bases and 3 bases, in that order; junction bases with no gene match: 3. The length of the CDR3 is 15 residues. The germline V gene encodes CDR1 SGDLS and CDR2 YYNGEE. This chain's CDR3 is CASSVSGQGYNEQFF. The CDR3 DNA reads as TGTGCCAGCAGCGTGTCGGGACAGGGCTACAATGAGCAGTTCTTC.

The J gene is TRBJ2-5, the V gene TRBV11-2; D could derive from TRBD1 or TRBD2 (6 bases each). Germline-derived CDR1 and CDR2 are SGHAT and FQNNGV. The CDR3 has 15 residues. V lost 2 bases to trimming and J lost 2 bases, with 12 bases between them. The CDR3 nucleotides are TGTGCCAGCAGCTTAACTCCGGGGGCTCAAGAGACCCAGTACTTC. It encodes CASSLTPGAQETQYF.

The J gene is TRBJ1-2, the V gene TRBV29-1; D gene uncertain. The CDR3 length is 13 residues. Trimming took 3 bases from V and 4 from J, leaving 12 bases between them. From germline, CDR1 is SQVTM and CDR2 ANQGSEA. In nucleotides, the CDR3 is TGCAGCGTTGAGGTACAGAAACTCTATGGCTACACCTTC. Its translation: CSVEVQKLYGYTF.

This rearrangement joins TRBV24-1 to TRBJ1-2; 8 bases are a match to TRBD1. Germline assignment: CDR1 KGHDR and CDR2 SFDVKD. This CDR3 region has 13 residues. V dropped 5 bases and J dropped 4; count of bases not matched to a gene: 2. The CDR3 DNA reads TGTGCCACCAGTGTGGGACAGGCCTATGGCTACACCTTC. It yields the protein CATSVGQAYGYTF.

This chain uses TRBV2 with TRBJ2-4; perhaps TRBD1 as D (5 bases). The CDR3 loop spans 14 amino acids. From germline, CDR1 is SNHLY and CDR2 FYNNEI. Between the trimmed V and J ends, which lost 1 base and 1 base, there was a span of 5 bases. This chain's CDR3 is CASSEEGAKNIQYF. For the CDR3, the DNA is TGTGCCAGCAGTGAAGAGGGGGCCAAAAACATTCAGTACTTC.

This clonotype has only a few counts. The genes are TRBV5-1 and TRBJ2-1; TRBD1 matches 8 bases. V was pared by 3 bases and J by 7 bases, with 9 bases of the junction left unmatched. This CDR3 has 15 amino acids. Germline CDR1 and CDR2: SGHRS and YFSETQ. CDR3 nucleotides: TGCGCCAGCAGCTCCAGGGGGCGTGCAGGGAATGAGCAGTTCTTC. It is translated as CASSSRGRAGNEQFF. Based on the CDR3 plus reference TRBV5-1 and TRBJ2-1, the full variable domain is KAGVTQTPRYLIKTRGQQVTLSCSPISGHRSVSWYQQTPGQGLQFLFEYFSETQRNKGNFPGRFSGRQFSNSRSEMNVSTLELGDSALYLCASSSRGRAGNEQFFGPGTRLTVL.

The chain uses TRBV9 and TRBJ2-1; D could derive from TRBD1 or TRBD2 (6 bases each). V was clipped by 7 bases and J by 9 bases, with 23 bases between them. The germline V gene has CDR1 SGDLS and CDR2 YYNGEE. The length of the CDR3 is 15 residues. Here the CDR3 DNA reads TGTGCCAGCCGGGCTTTTGGGGGGCATGTAAGTGAGCAGTTCTTC. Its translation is CASRAFGGHVSEQFF.

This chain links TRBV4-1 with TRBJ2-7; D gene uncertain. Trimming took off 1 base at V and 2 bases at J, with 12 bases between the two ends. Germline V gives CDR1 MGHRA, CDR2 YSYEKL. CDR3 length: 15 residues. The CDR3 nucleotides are TGCGCCAGCAGCCAAGTCGCCAGCCCAGCCTACGAGCAGTACTTC. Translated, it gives CASSQVASPAYEQYF.

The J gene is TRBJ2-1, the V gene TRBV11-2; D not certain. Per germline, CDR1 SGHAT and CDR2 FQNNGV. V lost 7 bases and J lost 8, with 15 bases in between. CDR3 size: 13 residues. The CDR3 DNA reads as TGTGCCAGCACCCTAGGTCGGTTCGATGAGCAGTTCTTC. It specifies CASTLGRFDEQFF. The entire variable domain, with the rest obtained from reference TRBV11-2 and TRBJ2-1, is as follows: EAGVAQSPRYKIIEKRQSVAFWCNPISGHATLYWYQQILGQGPKLLIQFQNNGVVDDSQLPKDRFSAERLKGVDSTLKIQPAKLEDSAVYLCASTLGRFDEQFFGPGTRLTVL.

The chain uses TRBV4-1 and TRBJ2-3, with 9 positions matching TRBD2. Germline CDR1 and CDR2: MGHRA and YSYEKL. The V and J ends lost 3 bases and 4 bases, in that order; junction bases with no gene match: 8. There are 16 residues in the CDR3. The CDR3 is CASSHDTAGGPDTQYF. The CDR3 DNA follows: TGCGCCAGCAGCCATGATACAGCGGGGGGACCAGATACGCAGTATTTT.

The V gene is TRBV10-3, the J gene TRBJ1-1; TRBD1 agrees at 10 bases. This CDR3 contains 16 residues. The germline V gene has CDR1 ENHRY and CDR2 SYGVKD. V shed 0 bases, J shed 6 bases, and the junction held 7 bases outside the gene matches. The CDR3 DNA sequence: TGTGCCATCAGTGAGTCCTTCGGACAGGGGGACGCTGAAGCTTTCTTT. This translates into CAISESFGQGDAEAFF.

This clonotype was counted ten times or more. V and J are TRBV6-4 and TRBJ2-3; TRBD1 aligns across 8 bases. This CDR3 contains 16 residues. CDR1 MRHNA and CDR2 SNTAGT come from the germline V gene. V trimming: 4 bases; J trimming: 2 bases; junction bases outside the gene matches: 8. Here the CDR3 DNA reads TGTGCCAGCAGTGCCGCGGACAGGGATAACACAGATACGCAGTATTTT. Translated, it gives CASSAADRDNTDTQYF.

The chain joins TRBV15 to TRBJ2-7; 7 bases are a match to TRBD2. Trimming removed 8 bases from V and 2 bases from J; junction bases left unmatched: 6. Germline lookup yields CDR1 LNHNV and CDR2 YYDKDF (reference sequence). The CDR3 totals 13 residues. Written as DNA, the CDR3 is TGTGCCACCTCCGGGGGGATCACCTACGAGCAGTACTTC. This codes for CATSGGITYEQYF.